The 10 T cell receptor beta chains listed next were all sequenced from one sample in a study of technical replicates of blood from a few donors. TCRdb's copy holds only in-frame clones and misses some; the assay was immunoSEQ multiplex PCR. Of just over 55,000 clones listed, around 95% are singletons. Sequenced: PBMCs. Receptors originate from a human donor in good health. Some clones in this sample may be carry-over from other donors' samples.

The chain employs TRBV5-6 and TRBJ1-1, with TRBD1 identical over 7 bases. CDR3 length equals 16 residues. Germline V CDR1 and CDR2: SGHDT, YYEEEE. Losses at the gene ends were 6 bases for V and 3 bases for J; bases not matched to a gene: 14. The chain's CDR3 is CASIPGLTGKDTEAFF. The CDR3 DNA follows: TGTGCCAGCATCCCGGGACTGACAGGGAAAGACACTGAAGCTTTCTTT.

The gene calls are TRBV30 and TRBJ2-1; 7 bases map to TRBD2. From germline, CDR1 is GTSNPN and CDR2 SVGIG (reference sequence). After removal of 0 bases from V and 8 bases from J, the junction contained 10 bases not matched to a gene. This CDR3 is built from 15 residues. CDR3 coding DNA: TGTGCCTGGAGTGTTCCTGCGGGAGAGAGGTATGAGCAGTTCTTC. This sequence encodes CAWSVPAGERYEQFF. Looking up the rest from reference TRBV30 and TRBJ2-1 gives the full variable domain: SQTIHQWPATLVQPVGSPLSLECTVEGTSNPNLYWYRQAAGRGLQLLFYSVGIGQISSEVPQNLSASRPQDRQFILSSKKLLLSDSGFYLCAWSVPAGERYEQFFGPGTRLTVL.

The genes are TRBV6-5 and TRBJ1-1; 7 bases line up with TRBD1. V dropped 6 bases and J dropped 1; count of bases not matched to a gene: 8. This CDR3 has 15 amino acids. Germline CDR1 MNHEY, CDR2 SVGAGI. This CDR3 reads CASRPRDRKNTEAFF. In DNA, the CDR3 is TGTGCCAGCAGACCCAGGGACAGAAAGAACACTGAAGCTTTCTTT.

This clone was found once. V is TRBV25-1 and J is TRBJ2-7, with TRBD1 matching over 8 bases. J lost 0 bases, V lost 6 bases, and 13 bases had no gene match. The germline gives CDR1 MGHDK, CDR2 SYGVNS. CDR3 length: 17 residues. This chain's CDR3 is CASRPSRGTGNSYEQYF. CDR3 sequence (DNA): TGTGCCAGCAGACCAAGCCGGGGGACAGGAAACTCCTACGAGCAGTACTTC.

The chain uses TRBV4-3 and TRBJ1-6; D might be TRBD1 (5 bases). V lost 0 bases to trimming and J lost 7 bases, with 13 bases between them. From germline, CDR1 is LGHNA and CDR2 YSLEER. The CDR3 is made up of 16 amino acids. The CDR3 sequence: CASSQERHGGNSPLHF. The DNA of the CDR3 is TGCGCCAGCAGCCAAGAGAGACACGGGGGAAATTCACCCCTCCACTTT.

The CDR3 coding sequence is TGTGCCAGCAGTTACGGGGGGGTGAGCACTGAAGCTTTCTTT. It specifies CASSYGGVSTEAFF. The chain carries TRBV6-5 and TRBJ1-1, with D possibly TRBD1 on 5 matching bases. Germline CDR1 is MNHEY and CDR2 is SVGAGI. The V and J ends lost 2 bases and 4 bases respectively, with 11 bases between them. The CDR3 runs 14 residues.

J is TRBJ1-2 and V is TRBV4-1; a possible D gene is TRBD1 (6 bases). V lost 5 bases to trimming and J lost 7 bases, with 23 bases between them. CDR3 length equals 16 residues. CDR1 is MGHRA and CDR2 is YSYEKL in the germline V gene. The CDR3 loop is CASSVRTASMLSGYTF. The CDR3 nucleotides read TGCGCCAGCAGCGTACGGACAGCTAGTATGTTGAGTGGCTACACCTTC.

CDR3 coding DNA: TGTGCCAGCGGTTCTCAAAGGGGGAGGGCGAACACCGGGGAGCTGTTTTTT. It encodes CASGSQRGRANTGELFF. The V gene is TRBV5-4, the J gene TRBJ2-2, with a tentative D call TRBD2 (7 bases). The CDR3 consists of 17 residues. CDR1 is SGHNT and CDR2 is YYREEE in the germline V gene (reference sequence). V lost 7 bases, J lost 0 bases, and 19 bases lay in between.

CDR3 residues: CASSLRREIPHEQYF. CDR3 sequence (DNA): TGTGCCAGCAGCTTACGGCGGGAGATACCCCACGAGCAGTACTTC. The V call is TRBV7-2, the J call TRBJ2-7; 7 bases line up with TRBD2. V was pared by 2 bases and J by 5 bases, with 9 bases of the junction left unmatched. The CDR3 contains 15 residues. The germline V gene encodes CDR1 SGHTA and CDR2 FQGNSA. Full variable domain (remainder filled in from reference TRBV7-2 and TRBJ2-7): GAGVSQSPSNKVTEKGKDVELRCDPISGHTALYWYRQSLGQGLEFLIYFQGNSAPDKSGLPSDRFSAERTGGSVSTLTIQRTQQEDSAVYLCASSLRREIPHEQYFGPGTRLTVT.

The CDR3 DNA reads TGTGCCAGCAGCGTGACCGGGACTAGCTCCCGTCCGTATTTT. Amino acid sequence: CASSVTGTSSRPYF. The V call is TRBV7-9, the J call TRBJ2-3; 9 bases match TRBD2. Germline V gives CDR1 SEHNR, CDR2 FQNEAQ (reference sequence). Trimming cost V 5 bases and J 14 bases; bases outside gene matches: 14. The CDR3 loop spans 14 amino acids. Combining the CDR3 with reference TRBV7-9 and TRBJ2-3 gives the whole variable domain DTGVSQNPRHKITKRGQNVTFRCDPISEHNRLYWYRQTLGQGPEFLTYFQNEAQLEKSRLLSDRFSAERPKGSFSTLEIQRTEQGDSAMYLCASSVTGTSSRPYFGPGTRLTVL.